The table lists the clone carrying this TCR beta chain with many counts. What it binds is not known. This sample is part of a study of HIV-infected patients and healthy controls. Study-level points and caveats: Significantly higher mean Gini indices appeared in HIV-infected repertoires, possibly reflecting oligoclonality. No HLA typing of donors was done in this study.

cDNA was made from roughly 470 ng RNA using alpha and beta constant primers. Separate chain-specific third strand synthesis with multiplexing indices produced the alpha and beta libraries. Via MiXCR, TCRdb re-called the 5' RACE reads, giving one row per CDR3 protein. The sample has tens of thousands of distinct CDR3 sequences; under 9% are singletons. All unsorted peripheral T cells were captured because whole blood was used without fractionation. This receptor was taken from an adult in good health. Sequencing was carried out using blood.

CDR3 protein: CSASKDTPSGETQYF. The CDR3 nucleotides are TGCAGTGCTAGTAAGGACACCCCCAGCGGGGAGACCCAGTACTTC. The chain carries TRBV20-1 and TRBJ2-5; tentative D call: TRBD2 (6 bases). This CDR3 has 15 residues. Trimming removed 3 bases from V and 5 bases from J, with 19 bases in between. Per the germline V gene, CDR1 is DFQATT and CDR2 is SNEGSKA (reference sequence).